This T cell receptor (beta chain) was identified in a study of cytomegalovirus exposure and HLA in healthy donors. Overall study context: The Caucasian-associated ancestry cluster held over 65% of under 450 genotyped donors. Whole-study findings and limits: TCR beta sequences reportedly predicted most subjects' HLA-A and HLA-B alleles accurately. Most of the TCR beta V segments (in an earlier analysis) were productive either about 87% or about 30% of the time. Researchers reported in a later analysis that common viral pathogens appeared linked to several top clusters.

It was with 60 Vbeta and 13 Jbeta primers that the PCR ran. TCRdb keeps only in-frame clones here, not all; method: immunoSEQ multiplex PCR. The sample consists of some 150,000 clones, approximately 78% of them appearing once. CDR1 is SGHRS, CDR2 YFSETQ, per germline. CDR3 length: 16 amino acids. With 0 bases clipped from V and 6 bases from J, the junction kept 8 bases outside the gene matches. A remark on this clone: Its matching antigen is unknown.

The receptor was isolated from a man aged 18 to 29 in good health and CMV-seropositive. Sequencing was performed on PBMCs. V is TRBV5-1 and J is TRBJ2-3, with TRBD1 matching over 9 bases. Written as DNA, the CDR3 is TGCGCCAGCAGCTTGGCCGAAGAGGGGACAGGGGATACGCAGTATTTT. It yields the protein CASSLAEEGTGDTQYF.